A selection of T cell receptor beta chains follows, all from one sample in a study of blood T cell repertoires in COVID-19. Using immunoSEQ multiplex PCR, the repertoire was profiled, and TCRdb retains in-frame clones only, with some absent. The data show some 210,000 clones, approximately 78% seen once. The material sequenced was peripheral blood. Every receptor here comes from a woman aged 40-49 years with acute or convalescent COVID-19. CDR3s include the opening cysteine and the closing phenylalanine or tryptophan. D genes are given only for firm matches. Expanded clones get a size class; other rows say once, few or many, or leave the size out.

J: TRBJ1-3; size: -; D: -; V: TRBV5-6; CDR3: CASSSLKFGNTIYF; DNA: TGTGCCAGCAGCAGCCTAAAGTTTGGAAACACCATATATTTT
J: TRBJ2-7; size: -; D: TRBD1; V: TRBV29-1; CDR3: CSVEVNRGHLITYEQYF; DNA: TGCAGCGTTGAAGTTAACAGGGGGCACCTAATCACCTACGAGCAGTACTTC
J: TRBJ1-5; size: -; D: TRBD1; V: TRBV19; CDR3: CASPWTGRQPQHF; DNA: TGTGCCAGTCCCTGGACAGGGCGTCAGCCCCAGCATTTT
J: TRBJ2-3; size: once; D: -; V: TRBV30; CDR3: CAWSPFVGVTGTDTQYF; DNA: TGTGCCTGGAGCCCTTTCGTAGGAGTTACTGGCACAGATACGCAGTATTTT
J: TRBJ2-7; size: -; D: TRBD1; V: TRBV5-4; CDR3: CASSLARGQGANEQYF; DNA: TGTGCCAGCAGCTTGGCCCGAGGACAGGGGGCTAACGAGCAGTACTTC
J: TRBJ1-4; size: -; D: -; V: TRBV7-2; CDR3: CASSAVRQLATNEKLFF; DNA: TGTGCCAGCAGCGCGGTCCGACAGCTTGCAACTAATGAAAAACTGTTTTTT
J: TRBJ2-5; size: once; D: TRBD2; V: TRBV2; CDR3: CASNLAGVKETQYF; DNA: TGTGCCAGCAATCTAGCGGGAGTAAAAGAGACCCAGTACTTC
J: TRBJ2-5; size: -; D: -; V: TRBV4-2; CDR3: CASSQGEWQETQYF; DNA: TGTGCCAGCAGCCAAGGGGAGTGGCAAGAGACCCAGTACTTC
J: TRBJ1-3; size: -; D: -; V: TRBV5-1; CDR3: CACSPGGSGNTIYF; DNA: TGCGCCTGCAGTCCCGGGGGCTCTGGAAACACCATATATTTT
J: TRBJ1-2; size: -; D: -; V: TRBV6-6; CDR3: CASSYDRTDYGYTF; DNA: TGTGCCAGCAGCTATGACAGGACTGACTATGGCTACACCTTC
J: TRBJ2-7; size: -; D: TRBD1; V: TRBV6-5; CDR3: CASSYSPGQGALQYF; DNA: TGTGCCAGCAGTTACTCGCCGGGACAGGGGGCGTTGCAGTACTTC
J: TRBJ1-1; size: few; D: -; V: TRBV30; CDR3: CAWSPLSGDTEAFF; DNA: TGTGCCTGGAGTCCCCTGTCGGGAGACACTGAAGCTTTCTTT